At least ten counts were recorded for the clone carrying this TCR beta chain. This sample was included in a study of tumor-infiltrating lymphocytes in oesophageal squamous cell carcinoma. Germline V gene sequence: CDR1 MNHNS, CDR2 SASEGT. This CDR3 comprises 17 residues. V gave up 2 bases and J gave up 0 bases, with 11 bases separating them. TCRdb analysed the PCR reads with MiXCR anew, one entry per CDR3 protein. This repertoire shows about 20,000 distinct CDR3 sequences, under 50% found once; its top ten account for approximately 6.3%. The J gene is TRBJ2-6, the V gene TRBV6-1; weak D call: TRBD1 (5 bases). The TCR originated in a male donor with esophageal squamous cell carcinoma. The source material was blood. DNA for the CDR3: TGTGCCAGCAGTGAACAGGGCCCAAGCTCTGGGGCCAACGTCCTGACTTTC. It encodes CASSEQGPSSGANVLTF.